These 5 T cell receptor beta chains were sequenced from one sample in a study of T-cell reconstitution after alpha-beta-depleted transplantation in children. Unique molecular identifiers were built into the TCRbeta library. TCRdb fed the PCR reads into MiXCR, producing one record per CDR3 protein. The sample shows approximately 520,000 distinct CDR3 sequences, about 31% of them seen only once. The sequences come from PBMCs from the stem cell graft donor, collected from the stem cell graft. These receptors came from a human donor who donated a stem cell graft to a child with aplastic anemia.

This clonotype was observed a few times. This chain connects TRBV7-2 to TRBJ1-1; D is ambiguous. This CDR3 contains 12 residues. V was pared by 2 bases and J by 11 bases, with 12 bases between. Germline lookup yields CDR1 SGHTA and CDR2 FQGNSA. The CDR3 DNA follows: TGTGCCAGCAGCTTATCGGTTCCGAGGGCTTTCTTT. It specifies CASSLSVPRAFF.

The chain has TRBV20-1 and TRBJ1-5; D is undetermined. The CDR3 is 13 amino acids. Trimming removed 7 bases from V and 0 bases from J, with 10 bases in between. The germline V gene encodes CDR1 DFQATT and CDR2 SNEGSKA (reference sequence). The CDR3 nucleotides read TGCAGTGGTCAGATCTCTAGCAATCAGCCCCAGCATTTT. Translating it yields CSGQISSNQPQHF.

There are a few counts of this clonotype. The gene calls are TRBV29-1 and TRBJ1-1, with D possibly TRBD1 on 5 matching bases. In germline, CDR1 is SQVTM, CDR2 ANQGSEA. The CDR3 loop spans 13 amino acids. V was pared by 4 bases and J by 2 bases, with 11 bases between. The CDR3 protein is CSVGRGENTEAFF. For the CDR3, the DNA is TGCAGCGTTGGGAGGGGAGAAAACACTGAAGCTTTCTTT. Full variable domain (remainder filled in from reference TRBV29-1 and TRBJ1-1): SAVISQKPSRDICQRGTSLTIQCQVDSQVTMMFWYRQQPGQSLTLIATANQGSEATYESGFVIDKFPISRPNLTFSTLTVSNMSPEDSSIYLCSVGRGENTEAFFGQGTRLTVV.

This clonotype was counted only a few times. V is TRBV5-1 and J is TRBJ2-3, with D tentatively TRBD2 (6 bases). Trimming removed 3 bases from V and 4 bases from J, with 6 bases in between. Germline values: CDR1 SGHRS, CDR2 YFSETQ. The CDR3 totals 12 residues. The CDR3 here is CASSWGADTQYF. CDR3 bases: TGCGCCAGCAGCTGGGGGGCAGATACGCAGTATTTT.

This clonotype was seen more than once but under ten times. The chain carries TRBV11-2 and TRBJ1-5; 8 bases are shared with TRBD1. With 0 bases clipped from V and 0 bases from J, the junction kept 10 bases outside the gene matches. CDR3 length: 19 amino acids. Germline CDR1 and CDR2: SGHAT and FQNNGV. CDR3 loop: CASSLEDRVWDYSNQPQHF. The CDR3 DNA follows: TGTGCCAGCAGCTTAGAGGACAGGGTGTGGGATTATAGCAATCAGCCCCAGCATTTT. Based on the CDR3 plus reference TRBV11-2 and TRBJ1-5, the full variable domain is EAGVAQSPRYKIIEKRQSVAFWCNPISGHATLYWYQQILGQGPKLLIQFQNNGVVDDSQLPKDRFSAERLKGVDSTLKIQPAKLEDSAVYLCASSLEDRVWDYSNQPQHFGDGTRLSIL.